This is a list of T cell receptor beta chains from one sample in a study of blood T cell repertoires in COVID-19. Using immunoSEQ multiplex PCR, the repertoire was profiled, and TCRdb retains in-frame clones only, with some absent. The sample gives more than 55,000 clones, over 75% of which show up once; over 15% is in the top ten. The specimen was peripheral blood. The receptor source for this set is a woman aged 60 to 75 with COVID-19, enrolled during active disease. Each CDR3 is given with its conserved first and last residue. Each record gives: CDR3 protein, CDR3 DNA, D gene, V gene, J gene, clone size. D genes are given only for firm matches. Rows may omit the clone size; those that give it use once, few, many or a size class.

CASSLVGPGATEAFF	TGCGCCAGCAGCTTGGTGGGCCCAGGGGCCACTGAAGCTTTCTTT	NA	TRBV5-1	TRBJ1-1	NA
CASSSGTGPYQQYF	TGCGCCAGCAGTTCCGGGACTGGACCCTACCAGCAGTACTTC	NA	TRBV5-1	TRBJ2-7	once
CASRAGQGDGYTF	TGTGCCAGCAGGGCTGGACAGGGGGATGGCTACACCTTC	TRBD1	TRBV2	TRBJ1-2	NA
CASSQGATNTIYF	TGTGCCAGCAGTCAGGGGGCGACGAACACCATATATTTT	TRBD1	TRBV27	TRBJ1-3	NA
CASSPDSFPNYGYTF	TGTGCCAGCTCACCGGACAGTTTTCCTAACTATGGCTACACCTTC	NA	TRBV18	TRBJ1-2	NA
CASSHPTGTGSDTQYF	TGTGCCAGTAGTCACCCCACCGGGACAGGGTCAGATACGCAGTATTTT	TRBD1	TRBV19	TRBJ2-3	NA
CASSSPGQTNEKLFF	TGTGCCAGTAGCTCCCCAGGGCAGACTAATGAAAAACTGTTTTTT	NA	TRBV19	TRBJ1-4	NA
CASSTKIGQGARSEKLFF	TGTGCCAGCAGCACGAAGATTGGACAGGGGGCGCGGTCGGAAAAACTGTTTTTT	TRBD1	TRBV5-4	TRBJ1-4	few
CASSLGQRPYEQYF	TGTGCCAGCAGTCTTGGACAGCGACCCTACGAGCAGTACTTC	NA	TRBV6-2/TRBV6-3	TRBJ2-7	NA
CASSQLLAGALPGELFF	TGCGCCAGCAGCCAACTCCTAGCGGGAGCCCTCCCCGGGGAGCTGTTTTTT	TRBD2	TRBV4-3	TRBJ2-2	NA
CASSHATSGGNYNEQFF	TGTGCCAGCAGCCATGCCACTAGCGGGGGGAACTACAATGAGCAGTTCTTC	TRBD2	TRBV4-2	TRBJ2-1	NA
CATSDRDRGFEQYF	TGTGCCACCAGTGACCGGGACAGGGGCTTCGAGCAGTACTTC	TRBD1	TRBV24-1	TRBJ2-7	NA
CSVPSAGLNYGYTF	TGCAGCGTTCCTTCGGCAGGGCTAAACTATGGCTACACCTTC	NA	TRBV29-1	TRBJ1-2	NA
CASSHGQGGEDEQYF	TGTGCCAGTAGTCATGGACAGGGCGGTGAGGACGAGCAGTACTTC	TRBD1	TRBV19	TRBJ2-7	NA
CASSTVGTALSGANVLTF	TGTGCCAGCAGCACAGTCGGGACAGCCCTCTCTGGGGCCAACGTCCTGACTTTC	TRBD1	TRBV7-3	TRBJ2-6	few
CASSQSLAGSYEQYF	TGTGCCAGCAGCCAAAGCCTAGCGGGATCCTACGAGCAGTACTTC	TRBD2	TRBV3-1/TRBV3-2	TRBJ2-7	once
CASSQGTGSLREQYF	TGTGCCAGCAGTCAAGGGACAGGAAGCTTACGCGAGCAGTACTTC	TRBD1	TRBV6-6	TRBJ2-7	NA
CASRGRDRASEQYF	TGTGCCAGTAGGGGCCGGGACAGGGCCAGCGAGCAGTACTTC	TRBD1	TRBV19	TRBJ2-7	few
CASSGSYEQYF	TGTGCCAGCAGCGGTAGCTACGAGCAGTACTTC	NA	TRBV13	TRBJ2-7	NA
CASSGPSNEKLFF	TGTGCCAGCAGTGGTCCCTCTAATGAAAAACTGTTTTTT	NA	TRBV2	TRBJ1-4	NA
CATSTSAETQYF	TGTGCCACCAGTACCAGCGCAGAGACCCAGTACTTC	NA	TRBV24-1	TRBJ2-5	NA
CASSTTGDSEAFF	TGTGCCAGCAGTACAACAGGGGACTCTGAAGCTTTCTTT	TRBD1	TRBV6-5	TRBJ1-1	NA
CASSILPGQGTDTQYF	TGTGCCAGTAGTATCCTACCGGGACAGGGTACAGATACGCAGTATTTT	TRBD1	TRBV19	TRBJ2-3	NA
CASSYSKQNEQYF	TGTGCCAGCAGTTACTCGAAACAGAACGAGCAGTACTTC	NA	TRBV6-5	TRBJ2-7	NA
CASSIGTSGRQTQYF	TGTGCCAGTAGTATTGGGACTAGCGGGAGACAGACCCAGTACTTC	TRBD2	TRBV19	TRBJ2-5	NA
CASSLQGSDQPQHF	TGTGCCAGCAGTTTACAGGGATCGGATCAGCCCCAGCATTTT	NA	TRBV27	TRBJ1-5	few
CASSTTGGGRGYTF	TGTGCCAGCAGCACGACAGGGGGCGGTCGCGGCTACACCTTC	TRBD1	TRBV11-3	TRBJ1-2	NA
CASSPMDRGDYGYTF	TGTGCCAGCTCACCCATGGACAGGGGCGACTATGGCTACACCTTC	TRBD1	TRBV18	TRBJ1-2	NA
CASSIRGGTNEKLFF	TGTGCCAGTAGTATACGGGGGGGAACTAATGAAAAACTGTTTTTT	NA	TRBV19	TRBJ1-4	NA
CASSQDRVSDTQYF	TGTGCCAGCAGCCAAGACAGGGTTTCAGATACGCAGTATTTT	NA	TRBV3-1/TRBV3-2	TRBJ2-3	NA
CASKVSSRARQPQHF	TGTGCCAGTAAAGTGTCATCCCGCGCCAGGCAGCCCCAGCATTTT	NA	TRBV19	TRBJ1-5	NA
CSARLPSGAFF	TGCAGTGCTAGGCTCCCGAGCGGAGCTTTCTTT	NA	TRBV20-1	TRBJ1-1	NA
CASRPQGNQPQHF	TGTGCCAGCAGACCCCAGGGAAATCAGCCCCAGCATTTT	NA	TRBV6-5	TRBJ1-5	NA
CASSQKAGVGETQYF	TGCGCCAGCAGCCAAAAAGCGGGAGTAGGCGAGACCCAGTACTTC	TRBD2	TRBV4-3	TRBJ2-5	few
CASRLAGGEETQYF	TGTGCCAGCAGACTAGCGGGAGGGGAAGAGACCCAGTACTTC	TRBD2	TRBV5-4	TRBJ2-5	NA
CASSYPEETQYF	TGTGCCAGCAGTTACCCGGAAGAGACCCAGTACTTC	NA	TRBV6-2/TRBV6-3	TRBJ2-5	NA
CASSLEGGPYVDTQYF	TGTGCCAGCAGCTTAGAAGGAGGTCCCTACGTTGATACGCAGTATTTT	NA	TRBV11-3	TRBJ2-3	NA
CASRGQGASEAFF	TGTGCCTCTCGAGGACAGGGGGCCAGTGAAGCTTTCTTT	TRBD1	TRBV12-3/TRBV12-4	TRBJ1-1	NA
CASSTGQGVRQPQHF	TGTGCCAGTAGTACGGGACAGGGAGTGCGGCAGCCCCAGCATTTT	TRBD1	TRBV19	TRBJ1-5	NA
CAISESTPSAQETQYF	TGTGCCATCAGTGAGTCGACTCCGTCAGCCCAAGAGACCCAGTACTTC	NA	TRBV10-3	TRBJ2-5	NA
CASSSGQENTEAFF	TGTGCCAGCAGCTCGGGACAGGAGAACACTGAAGCTTTCTTT	TRBD1	TRBV7-9	TRBJ1-1	NA
CASSYSPSGRIFRNEQFF	TGTGCCAGCAGTTACTCGCCGAGCGGGAGAATCTTCCGGAATGAGCAGTTCTTC	TRBD2	TRBV6-2/TRBV6-3	TRBJ2-1	NA
CASSPSSGRLWAGELFF	TGTGCCAGCTCACCATCCAGCGGGAGGCTTTGGGCCGGGGAGCTGTTTTTT	TRBD2	TRBV18	TRBJ2-2	NA
CASSPTSGGGETQYF	TGTGCCAGCTCACCAACTAGCGGAGGTGGCGAGACCCAGTACTTC	TRBD2	TRBV18	TRBJ2-5	NA
CASSERDRGPRSYNSPLHF	TGCGCCAGCAGTGAAAGGGACAGGGGGCCCCGCTCCTATAATTCACCCCTCCACTTT	TRBD1	TRBV10-2	TRBJ1-6	NA
CATTGRFSYGYTF	TGTGCCACTACAGGGCGCTTCTCCTATGGCTACACCTTC	NA	TRBV19	TRBJ1-2	NA
CASSWTGSGNTIYF	TGCGCCAGCAGCTGGACAGGGTCTGGAAACACCATATATTTT	TRBD1	TRBV5-1	TRBJ1-3	NA
CASSYQGASYNEQFF	TGTGCCAGCAGTTATCAGGGGGCCTCCTACAATGAGCAGTTCTTC	TRBD1	TRBV6-5	TRBJ2-1	NA
CATRKDRQETQYF	TGTGCCACGAGGAAGGACAGACAAGAGACCCAGTACTTC	NA	TRBV15	TRBJ2-5	NA
CASSQGLREYEQYF	TGCGCCAGCAGCCAAGGACTGAGAGAGTACGAGCAGTACTTC	NA	TRBV4-3	TRBJ2-7	once
CAITRGQDTEAFF	TGTGCCATCACCAGGGGGCAGGACACTGAAGCTTTCTTT	TRBD1	TRBV10-3	TRBJ1-1	NA
CASRQHQETQYF	TGTGCCAGCCGACAGCACCAAGAGACCCAGTACTTC	NA	TRBV18	TRBJ2-5	NA
CASSQAGTSGHILAKNIQYF	TGCGCCAGCAGCCAAGCCGGGACTAGCGGTCACATATTAGCCAAAAACATTCAGTACTTC	TRBD2	TRBV4-1	TRBJ2-4	NA